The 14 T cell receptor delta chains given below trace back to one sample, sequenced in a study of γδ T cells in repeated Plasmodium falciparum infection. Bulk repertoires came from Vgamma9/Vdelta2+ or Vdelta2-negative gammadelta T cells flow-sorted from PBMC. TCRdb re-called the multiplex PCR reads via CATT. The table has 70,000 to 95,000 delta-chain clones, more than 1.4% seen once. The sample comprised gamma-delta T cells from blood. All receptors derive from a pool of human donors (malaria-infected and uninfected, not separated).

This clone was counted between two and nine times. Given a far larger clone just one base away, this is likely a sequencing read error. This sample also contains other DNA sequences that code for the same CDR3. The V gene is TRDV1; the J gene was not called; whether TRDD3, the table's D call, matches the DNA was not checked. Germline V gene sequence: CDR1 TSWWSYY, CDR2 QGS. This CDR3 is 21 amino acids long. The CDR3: CALGVLASIPTPVVYTDKLIF. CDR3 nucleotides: TGTGCTCTTGGGGTCCTGGCCTCGATCCCTACCCCGGTCGTTTACACCGATAAGCTCATCTTT.

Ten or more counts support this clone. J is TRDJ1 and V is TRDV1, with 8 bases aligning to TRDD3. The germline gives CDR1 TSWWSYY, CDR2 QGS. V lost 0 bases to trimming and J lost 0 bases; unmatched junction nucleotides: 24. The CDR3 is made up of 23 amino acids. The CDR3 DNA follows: TGTGCTCTTGGGGAACTAGAACCTACCGTACTGGGGGTTCCTATCTCGTACACCGATAAACTCATCTTT. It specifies CALGELEPTVLGVPISYTDKLIF.

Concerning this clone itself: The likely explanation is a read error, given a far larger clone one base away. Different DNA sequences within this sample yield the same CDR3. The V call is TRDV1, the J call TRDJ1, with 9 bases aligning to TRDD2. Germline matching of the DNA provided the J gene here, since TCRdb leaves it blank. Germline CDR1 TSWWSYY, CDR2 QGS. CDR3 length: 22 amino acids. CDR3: CALGPQAFLQPLLHHDTDKLIF. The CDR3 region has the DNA TGTGCTCTTGGTCCGCAAGCCTTCCTACAACCACTACTTCATCACGACACCGACAAACTCATCTTT.

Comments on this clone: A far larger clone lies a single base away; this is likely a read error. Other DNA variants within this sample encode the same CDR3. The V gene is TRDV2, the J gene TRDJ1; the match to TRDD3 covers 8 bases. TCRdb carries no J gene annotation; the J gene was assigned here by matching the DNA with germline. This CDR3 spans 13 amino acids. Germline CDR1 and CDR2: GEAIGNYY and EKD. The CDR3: CACDRGYTDKLIF. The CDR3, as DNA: TGTGCCTGTGACAGGGGATACACCGACAAACTCATCTTT.

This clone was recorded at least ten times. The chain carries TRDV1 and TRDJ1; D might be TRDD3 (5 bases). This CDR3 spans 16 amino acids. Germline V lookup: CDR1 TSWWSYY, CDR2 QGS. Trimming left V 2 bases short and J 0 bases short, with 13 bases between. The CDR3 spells CALGEKFPGDTDKLIF. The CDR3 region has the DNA TGTGCTCTTGGGGAAAAGTTCCCGGGGGACACCGATAAACTCATCTTT.

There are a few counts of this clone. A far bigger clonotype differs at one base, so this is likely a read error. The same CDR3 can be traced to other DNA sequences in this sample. The CDR3 coding sequence is TGCGCCTGTGACGGACTGGGGGATCACGCCGATAAACTCATCTTT. Its protein product is CACDGLGDHADKLIF. This chain connects TRDV2 to TRDJ1, with 10 bases aligning to TRDD3. TCRdb offers no J gene call, so here the DNA was matched to germline to obtain one. CDR1 and CDR2 from the germline V gene are GEAIGNYY and EKD. There are 15 residues in the CDR3.

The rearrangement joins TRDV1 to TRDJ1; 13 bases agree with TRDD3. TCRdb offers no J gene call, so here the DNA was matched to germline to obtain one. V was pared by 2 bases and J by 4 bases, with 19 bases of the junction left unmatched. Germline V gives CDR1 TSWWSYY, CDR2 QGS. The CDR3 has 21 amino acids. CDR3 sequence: CALGESNPSDWGIRVSDKLIF. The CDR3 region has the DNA TGTGCTCTTGGGGAATCAAATCCCAGTGACTGGGGGATACGCGTTAGCGATAAACTCATCTTT.

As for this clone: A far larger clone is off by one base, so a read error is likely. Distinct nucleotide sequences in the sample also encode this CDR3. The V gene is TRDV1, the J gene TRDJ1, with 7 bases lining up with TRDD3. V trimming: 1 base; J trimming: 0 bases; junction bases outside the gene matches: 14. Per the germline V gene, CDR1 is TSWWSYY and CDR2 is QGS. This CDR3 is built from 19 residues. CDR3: CALGEHKGVLGPYTDKLIF. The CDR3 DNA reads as TGTGCTCTTGGGGAACACAAGGGAGTACTGGGGCCTTACACCGATAAACTCATCTTT.

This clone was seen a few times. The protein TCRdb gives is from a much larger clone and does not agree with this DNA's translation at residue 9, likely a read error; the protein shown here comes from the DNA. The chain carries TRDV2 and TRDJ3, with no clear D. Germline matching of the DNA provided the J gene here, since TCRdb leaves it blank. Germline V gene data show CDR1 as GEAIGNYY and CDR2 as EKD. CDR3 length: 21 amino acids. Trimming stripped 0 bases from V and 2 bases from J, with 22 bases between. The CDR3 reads CACDTFHLAGGFAWDTRQMFF. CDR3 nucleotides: TGTGCCTGTGACACCTTCCATCTGGCTGGTGGGTTCGCCTGGGACACCCGACAGATGTTTTTC.

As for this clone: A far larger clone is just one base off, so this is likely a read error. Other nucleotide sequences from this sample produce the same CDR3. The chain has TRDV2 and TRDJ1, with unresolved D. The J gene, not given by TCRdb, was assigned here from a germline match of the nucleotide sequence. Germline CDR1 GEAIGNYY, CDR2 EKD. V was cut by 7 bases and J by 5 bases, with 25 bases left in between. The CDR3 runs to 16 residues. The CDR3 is CACDPVSAPAEDKLIF. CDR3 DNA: TGTGCCTGCGACCCCGTGTCTGCCCCTGCCGAGGATAAACTCATCTTT.

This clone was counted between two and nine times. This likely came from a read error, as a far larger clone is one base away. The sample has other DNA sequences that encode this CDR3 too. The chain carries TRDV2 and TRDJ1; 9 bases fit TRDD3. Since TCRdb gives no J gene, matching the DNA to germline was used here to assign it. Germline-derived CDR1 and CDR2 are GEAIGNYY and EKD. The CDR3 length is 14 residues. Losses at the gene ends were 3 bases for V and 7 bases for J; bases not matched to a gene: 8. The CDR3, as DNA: TGTGCCTGTGACTCGCTGGGGGATCGGGGTAAACTCATCTTT. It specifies CACDSLGDRGKLIF.

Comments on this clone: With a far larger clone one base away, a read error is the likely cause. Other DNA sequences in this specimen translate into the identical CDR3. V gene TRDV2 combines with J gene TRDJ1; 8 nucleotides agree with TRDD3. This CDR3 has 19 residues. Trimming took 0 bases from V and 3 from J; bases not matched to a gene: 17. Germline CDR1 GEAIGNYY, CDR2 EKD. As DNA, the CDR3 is TGTGCCTGTGACACCGGGGGTACTGGGGGGTACGCGTTACCCGATAAACTCATCTTT. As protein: CACDTGGTGGYALPDKLIF.

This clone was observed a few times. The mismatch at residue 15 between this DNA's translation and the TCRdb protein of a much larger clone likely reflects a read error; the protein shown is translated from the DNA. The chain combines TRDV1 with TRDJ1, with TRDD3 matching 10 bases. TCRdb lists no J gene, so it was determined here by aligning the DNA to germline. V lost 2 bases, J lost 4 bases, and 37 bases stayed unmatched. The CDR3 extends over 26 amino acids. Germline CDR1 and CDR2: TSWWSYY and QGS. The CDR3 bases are TGTGCTCTTGGGGAAAACGTTCGTTCCTTCCCCTTTACCTATCCTCACTGGGGGATCGGTTTCGATAAACTCATCTTT. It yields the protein CALGENVRSFPFTYPHWGIGFDKLIF.

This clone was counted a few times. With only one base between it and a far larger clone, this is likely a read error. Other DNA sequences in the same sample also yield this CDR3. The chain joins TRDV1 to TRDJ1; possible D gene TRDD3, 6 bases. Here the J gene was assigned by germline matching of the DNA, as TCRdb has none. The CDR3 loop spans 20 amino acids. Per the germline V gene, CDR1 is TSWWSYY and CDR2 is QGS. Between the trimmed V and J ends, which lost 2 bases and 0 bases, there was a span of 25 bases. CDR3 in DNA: TGTGCTCTTGGGGAAAATCCATCCCTGGTGGGGGTTACGTACACCGATAAACTCATCTTT. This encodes CALGENPSLVGVTYTDKLIF.